The sequence of this T cell receptor (beta chain) was determined in a study of T cells after yellow fever vaccination. TCRdb independently ran MiXCR on the 5' RACE reads; one entry per CDR3 protein. This repertoire shows over 150,000 distinct CDR3 sequences, roughly 6.2% found once; its top ten account for less than 3.5%. This clonotype was observed a few times. Its antigen is as yet unknown. Study findings and constraints: High-abundance clonotypes from the bulk population could contaminate FACS-sorted repertoires.

The CDR3 runs to 14 residues. V lost 4 bases, J lost 9 bases, and 13 bases lay in between. CDR1 SGHTA and CDR2 FQGNSA come from the germline V gene. The sample here was CD4+ T cells sorted from PBMCs, taken on the day of the first yellow fever vaccination. This receptor was taken from a young man who received the YFV17D yellow fever vaccine. The V call is TRBV7-2, the J call TRBJ1-6; tentative D call: TRBD1 (6 bases). The CDR3 coding sequence is TGTGCCAGCAGCTCCCAGGGACACGCTTCACCCCTCCACTTT. Amino acid sequence: CASSSQGHASPLHF.